The 32 T cell receptor beta chains reported below all come from one sample, sequenced in a study of regulatory T cells in long-lasting Graves disease. The sample's time point: newly diagnosed GD, antithyroid drugs for less than 3 months. From RNA extracted from PBMCs, the TCR library was made. According to the study, TCR beta libraries were built with iRepertoire HTBI primers and CDR3-region Arm-PCR. TCRdb processed the multiplex PCR reads anew with MiXCR; each CDR3 protein has one entry. Of 400,000 to 550,000 distinct CDR3 sequences listed, about a sixth are singletons. This same sample was also taken into another study, of T cells in Graves' hyperthyroidism and ophthalmopathy.

This specimen was peripheral blood mononuclear cells (PBMCs), taken at new diagnosis, from a patient treated with antithyroid drugs. The origin of the receptors is a woman in her thirties with Graves disease.

In its sample, this clonotype was seen many times. A junction end diverges from the germline sequence, so it may reflect a read error. The chain couples TRBV30 to TRBJ2-5, with 13 bases lining up with TRBD2. Germline CDR1 GTSNPN, CDR2 SVGIG (reference sequence). CDR3 size: 18 residues. CDR3 bases: TGTGCCTGGGGTGTACGGGGACTAGCGGGAACCGCCCAAAAGACCCAGTACTTC. Its protein product is CAWGVRGLAGTAQKTQYF.

The table lists this clonotype with many counts. This chain's CDR3 is CASSYVAGDYNEQFF. CDR3 nucleotide sequence: TGTGCCAGCAGCTATGTAGCGGGAGACTACAATGAGCAGTTCTTC. This chain uses TRBV11-2 with TRBJ2-1, with TRBD2 identical over 9 bases. The CDR3 is 15 amino acids. V shed 4 bases and J 3 bases; nucleotides not matched to a gene: 4. Germline loops: CDR1 SGHAT, CDR2 FQNNGV.

This clonotype was seen repeatedly, ten times or more. For the CDR3, the DNA is TGTGCCAGCAGTTTATATGTCCCGACCTATAATTCACCCCTCCACTTT. Protein: CASSLYVPTYNSPLHF. The rearrangement links TRBV27 to TRBJ1-6; unclear D gene. The germline gives CDR1 MNHEY, CDR2 SMNVEV (reference sequence). V was pared by 1 base and J by 2 bases, with 9 bases between. The CDR3 covers 16 residues.

At least ten counts were recorded for this clonotype. This sequence joins TRBV28 and TRBJ1-2, with D unclear. The CDR3 consists of 14 residues. Between the trimmed V and J ends, which lost 8 bases and 4 bases, there was a span of 17 bases. Germline V gives CDR1 MDHEN, CDR2 SYDVKM. This chain's CDR3 is CASGIVTGLYGYTF. The CDR3 coding sequence is TGTGCCAGCGGTATTGTGACCGGGCTCTATGGCTACACCTTC.

This clonotype appeared many times. The V call is TRBV4-3, the J call TRBJ1-1; D is possibly TRBD1 (6 bases). Trimming stripped 1 base from V and 4 bases from J, with 19 bases between. Germline-derived CDR1 and CDR2 are LGHNA and YSLEER. The CDR3 is made up of 17 amino acids. CDR3 nucleotides: TGCGCCAGCAGCCAAGTAAAGGGGGGCTCTCGTGGCACTGAAGCTTTCTTT. Protein product: CASSQVKGGSRGTEAFF.

Notes on this clonotype: A clone one base away is much larger, so this may be a read error. V usage is TRBV6-2 or TRBV6-3 and J usage is TRBJ2-5, with D tentatively TRBD1 or TRBD2 (5 bases each). Germline lookup yields CDR1 MNHEY and CDR2 SVGEGT. The CDR3 totals 14 residues. CDR3 nucleotide sequence: TGTGCCAGCAGTTGGTTGGGGACCGGGGAGACCCGGTACTTC. Protein: CASSWLGTGETRYF.

This clonotype appeared a few times. This chain connects TRBV6-2 or TRBV6-3 to TRBJ2-1; D uncertain. The ends were cut back, 5 bases at V and 10 bases at J, with 12 bases in the middle. This CDR3 has 12 amino acids. CDR1 is MNHEY, CDR2 SVGEGT, per germline. The CDR3 DNA is TGTGCCAGCAGTCCTGGTGAACGCGAGCAGTTCTTC. This codes for CASSPGEREQFF.

This clonotype has ten or more counts. This chain joins TRBV11-2 and TRBJ1-1; D is unclear. Deletions cut 3 bases from V and 5 bases from J, with 7 bases between. This CDR3 contains 12 residues. The germline CDR1 and CDR2 sequences are SGHAT and FQNNGV. The CDR3 bases are TGTGCCAGCAGCTTGCTTATGACTGAAGCTTTCTTT. Translated: CASSLLMTEAFF.

This clonotype was counted at least ten times. J is TRBJ2-4 and V is TRBV7-9; 7 bases map to TRBD1. Germline values: CDR1 SEHNR, CDR2 FQNEAQ (reference sequence). V shed 4 bases and J 6 bases; nucleotides not matched to a gene: 9. The CDR3 covers 15 residues. DNA for the CDR3: TGTGCCAGCAGCTCCCTCTACAGGGGTGGAAACATTCAGTACTTC. This gives the protein CASSSLYRGGNIQYF. The variable domain in full, completed from reference TRBV7-9 and TRBJ2-4, reads DTGVSQNPRHKITKRGQNVTFRCDPISEHNRLYWYRQTLGQGPEFLTYFQNEAQLEKSRLLSDRFSAERPKGSFSTLEIQRTEQGDSAMYLCASSSLYRGGNIQYFGAGTRLSVL.

In this sample, this clonotype turned up once. A much larger clone is a single base away; this may be a read error. This rearrangement joins TRBV14 to TRBJ1-1; the match to TRBD1 covers 7 bases. The CDR3 has 16 residues. CDR1 SGHDN and CDR2 FVKESK come from the germline V gene. This CDR3 reads CAGRRTGGGVYTEAFF. CDR3 DNA: TGTGCCGGCAGACGGACAGGCGGCGGGGTCTACACTGAAGCTTTCTTT.

This clonotype was seen repeatedly, ten times or more. The chain joins TRBV28 to TRBJ2-2; 7 positions match TRBD2. Per germline, CDR1 MDHEN and CDR2 SYDVKM. CDR3 length equals 17 residues. With 1 base clipped from V and 3 bases from J, the junction kept 8 bases outside the gene matches. For the CDR3, the DNA is TGTGCCAGCAGTTTATTCAGCGGGAAAGTGGACACCGGGGAGCTGTTTTTT. It specifies CASSLFSGKVDTGELFF. Together with reference TRBV28 and TRBJ2-2, the CDR3 gives the full variable domain: DVKVTQSSRYLVKRTGEKVFLECVQDMDHENMFWYRQDPGLGLRLIYFSYDVKMKEKGDIPEGYSVSREKKERFSLILESASTNQTSMYLCASSLFSGKVDTGELFFGEGSRLTVL.

This chain links TRBV12-3 or TRBV12-4 with TRBJ2-7, with TRBD2 matching over 13 bases. CDR3 length: 15 residues. V shed 5 bases and J 6 bases; nucleotides not matched to a gene: 7. The CDR3 bases are TGTGCCAGCAGTCACTCCGGGACTAGCGGGATCGAGCAGTACTTC. This translates into CASSHSGTSGIEQYF.

The sample holds many counts of this clonotype. V and J are TRBV7-9 and TRBJ1-1; TRBD1 matches at 10 bases. CDR3 size: 15 residues. CDR1 and CDR2 from the germline V gene are SEHNR and FQNEAQ (reference sequence). The J segment lost 6 bases and the V segment lost 5 bases, leaving 9 bases of the junction unmatched. CDR3 sequence (DNA): TGTGCCAGCAGCGCGCAGGACAGGGGGTCCCCTGAAGCTTTCTTT. It translates to CASSAQDRGSPEAFF. Complete variable domain (other parts from reference TRBV7-9 and TRBJ1-1): DTGVSQNPRHKITKRGQNVTFRCDPISEHNRLYWYRQTLGQGPEFLTYFQNEAQLEKSRLLSDRFSAERPKGSFSTLEIQRTEQGDSAMYLCASSAQDRGSPEAFFGQGTRLTVV.

The table lists this clonotype with a few counts. This rearrangement joins TRBV7-8 to TRBJ2-7; a weak D match, TRBD2 (5 bases). The V gene lost 1 base and the J gene lost 5 bases, with 9 bases spanning the gap. Germline lookup yields CDR1 SGHVS and CDR2 FQNEAQ. This CDR3 contains 13 residues. CDR3: CASSLVRAHEQYF. The CDR3 coding sequence is TGTGCCAGCAGCTTAGTGAGGGCCCACGAGCAGTACTTC.

This clonotype was recorded many times. This chain links TRBV7-9 with TRBJ2-5; D uncertain. The CDR3 length is 15 residues. V lost 4 bases and J lost 1, with 13 bases in between. CDR1 and CDR2 (germline): SEHNR, FQNEAQ (reference sequence). The chain's CDR3 is CASSSPESRQETQYF. The CDR3 DNA is TGTGCCAGCAGCTCCCCCGAATCCCGCCAAGAGACCCAGTACTTC.

At least ten counts were recorded for this clonotype. The chain has TRBV28 and TRBJ2-1; D gene unclear. TRBJ2-5 explains the end of the DNA better; the J call may be wrong. In germline, CDR1 is MDHEN, CDR2 SYDVKM. CDR3 length equals 14 residues. The CDR3 sequence is CASSLSLGSETQYF. The DNA of the CDR3 is TGTGCCAGCAGTTTAAGTTTAGGGTCAGAGACCCAGTACTTC.

As to this clonotype: Since a much larger clone is just one base distant, this may be a read error. The conserved closing phenylalanine or tryptophan is absent in this CDR3, likely reflecting a read error. The genes are TRBV11-2 and TRBJ1-4, with D uncertain. V was trimmed by 0 bases and J by 0 bases, leaving 2 bases between them. Germline assignment: CDR1 SGHAT and CDR2 FQNNGV. The length of the CDR3 is 14 residues. The CDR3, as DNA: TGTGCCAGCAGCTTAGAAGCAACTAATGAAAAACTGTTTCTT. Translating it yields CASSLEATNEKLFL.

This clonotype occurred many times. The rearrangement links TRBV3-1 to TRBJ2-5, with 7 bases that match TRBD1. Losses at the gene ends were 0 bases for V and 3 bases for J; bases not matched to a gene: 10. The CDR3 spans 17 residues. Germline values: CDR1 LGHDT, CDR2 YNNKEL (reference sequence). The CDR3 bases are TGTGCCAGCAGCCAAGATGAGTTCGGACAGGACAAAGAGACCCAGTACTTC. Its translation is CASSQDEFGQDKETQYF.

This clonotype was observed a handful of times. The J gene is TRBJ2-1, the V gene TRBV19, with a weak D call TRBD1 (5 bases). CDR1 is LNHDA, CDR2 SQIVND, per germline (reference sequence). V lost 7 bases, J lost 2 bases, and 15 bases lay in between. CDR3 size: 15 residues. The CDR3 coding sequence is TGTGCCAGTAAGGAAAGGGGCAGAGCCTACAATGAGCAGTTCTTC. This encodes CASKERGRAYNEQFF.

This clonotype appeared a few times. The chain uses TRBV20-1 and TRBJ2-1, with D perhaps assigned TRBD1 or TRBD2 (6 bases each). The CDR3 is made up of 12 amino acids. The ends were cut back, 6 bases at V and 3 bases at J, with 9 bases in the middle. Germline assignment: CDR1 DFQATT and CDR2 SNEGSKA (reference sequence). For the CDR3, the DNA is TGCAGTGCCAGGGGAGGCTACAATGAGCAGTTCTTC. Translation: CSARGGYNEQFF.

The V gene is TRBV7-2, the J gene TRBJ2-7; 9 nucleotides line up with TRBD2. V lost 0 bases and J lost 0; bases outside the gene matches: 12. The CDR3 spans 19 residues. Germline loops: CDR1 SGHTA, CDR2 FQGNSA. The CDR3 bases are TGTGCCAGCAGCTTAGCCTTTCGGTCGGCGGGAGGGAGCTCCTACGAGCAGTACTTC. Translated, it gives CASSLAFRSAGGSSYEQYF.

This clonotype was counted at least ten times. J is TRBJ2-5 and V is TRBV28, with unresolved D. V was trimmed by 6 bases and J by 4 bases, leaving 18 bases between them. CDR3 length: 15 residues. CDR1 MDHEN and CDR2 SYDVKM come from the germline V gene. CDR3 residues: CASSPIRQKLETQYF. The CDR3 coding sequence is TGTGCCAGCAGCCCGATTCGGCAGAAGCTAGAGACCCAGTACTTC.

This clonotype showed up many times. The V call is TRBV18, the J call TRBJ2-1; 9 bases agree with TRBD1. Germline V gene lookup returns CDR1 KGHSH and CDR2 LQKENI. The length of the CDR3 is 16 residues. Losses at the gene ends were 5 bases for V and 0 bases for J; bases not matched to a gene: 5. In DNA form, the CDR3 reads TGTGCCAGCTCAATCACAGGGGGCTCCTCCTACAATGAGCAGTTCTTC. Amino acids: CASSITGGSSYNEQFF.

This clonotype was observed at least ten times. The chain is built from TRBV12-3 or TRBV12-4 and TRBJ1-1; D ambiguous. This CDR3 has 14 residues. The V gene lost 3 bases and the J gene lost 5 bases, with 13 bases spanning the gap. The CDR3 region has the DNA TGTGCCAGCAGTTTTCCCAGGCTGAGGACTGAAGCTTTCTTT. Amino acid sequence: CASSFPRLRTEAFF.

The sample holds many counts of this clonotype. CDR3 DNA: TGTGCCAGCAGCCGTCGGGAGCGGGAGAGCATGGATAATGAGCAGTTCTTC. Residues: CASSRRERESMDNEQFF. V and J are TRBV3-1 and TRBJ2-1; 8 bases match TRBD2. The ends lost 4 bases at V and 7 bases at J; junction bases unmatched: 15. This CDR3 region has 17 residues. The V gene's germline CDR1 is LGHDT and CDR2 YNNKEL (reference sequence).

This clonotype was seen many times. The chain joins TRBV7-9 to TRBJ2-5; weak D call: TRBD1 (6 bases). V was clipped by 5 bases and J by 5 bases, with 18 bases between them. CDR1 SEHNR and CDR2 FQNEAQ come from the germline V gene (reference sequence). CDR3 length: 15 amino acids. The CDR3 region has the DNA TGTGCCAGCAGCCGATATACTAGAACAGGGGAGACCCAGTACTTC. Its protein product is CASSRYTRTGETQYF.

This clonotype was counted many times. The rearrangement joins TRBV5-1 to TRBJ2-3; 10 nucleotides line up with TRBD2. V trimming: 5 bases; J trimming: 0 bases; junction bases outside the gene matches: 3. This CDR3 spans 15 amino acids. Germline-derived CDR1 and CDR2 are SGHRS and YFSETQ. CDR3 DNA sequence: TGCGCCAGCAGACTAGCGGGGCTTAGCACAGATACGCAGTATTTT. This gives the protein CASRLAGLSTDTQYF.

At least ten counts were recorded for this clonotype. This chain links TRBV10-3 with TRBJ2-1; D gene uncertain. The CDR3 is made up of 13 amino acids. Trimming left V 3 bases short and J 8 bases short, with 11 bases between. Germline V gene sequence: CDR1 ENHRY, CDR2 SYGVKD. CDR3 region: CAISENGSDEQFF. The CDR3 bases are TGTGCCATCAGTGAAAATGGATCCGATGAGCAGTTCTTC.

In this sample, this clonotype turned up many times. V gene TRBV2 combines with J gene TRBJ2-5; D is perhaps TRBD2 (6 bases). From germline, CDR1 is SNHLY and CDR2 FYNNEI. The CDR3 is 13 residues long. The V end lost 6 bases, the J end lost 5 bases, and 13 bases lay between the germline ends. The CDR3 DNA reads TGTGCCAGCAGGGTCGTCGGGAGTGAGACCCAGTACTTC. It codes for CASRVVGSETQYF. The full variable domain, its missing parts supplied by reference TRBV2 and TRBJ2-5, is EPEVTQTPSHQVTQMGQEVILRCVPISNHLYFYWYRQILGQKVEFLVSFYNNEISEKSEIFDDQFSVERPDGSNFTLKIRSTKLEDSAMYFCASRVVGSETQYFGPGTRLLVL.

In this sample, this clonotype turned up a few times. The chain is built from TRBV5-4 and TRBJ2-5; 11 bases are shared with TRBD2. V shed 4 bases and J 3 bases; nucleotides not matched to a gene: 11. The CDR3 consists of 17 residues. Germline V gives CDR1 SGHNT, CDR2 YYREEE (reference sequence). CDR3 nucleotide sequence: TGTGCCAGCAGCCCACGCCCCGGGACTAGCGGTGAAGAGACCCAGTACTTC. Residues: CASSPRPGTSGEETQYF. The full variable domain, completed using reference TRBV5-4 and TRBJ2-5, is ETGVTQSPTHLIKTRGQQVTLRCSSQSGHNTVSWYQQALGQGPQFIFQYYREEENGRGNFPPRFSGLQFPNYSSELNVNALELDDSALYLCASSPRPGTSGEETQYFGPGTRLLVL.

This clonotype appeared many times. The chain couples TRBV7-8 to TRBJ2-5; 9 bases line up with TRBD2. Germline-derived CDR1 and CDR2 are SGHVS and FQNEAQ. V lost 4 bases and J lost 2; bases outside the gene matches: 14. The CDR3 length is 18 residues. Here the CDR3 reads CASSSPAGGRITQETQYF. The CDR3 DNA reads TGTGCCAGCAGCTCCCCCGCGGGAGGGCGAATCACACAAGAGACCCAGTACTTC.

This clonotype was found many times. The CDR3 region has the DNA TGTGCCAGCAGCTTAGGGGTGACTAGCGGGGTCGAGCAGTTCTTC. It specifies CASSLGVTSGVEQFF. The V call is TRBV11-2, the J call TRBJ2-1; 11 bases match TRBD2. This CDR3 region has 15 residues. Per germline, CDR1 SGHAT and CDR2 FQNNGV. J was trimmed by 10 bases and V by 1 base; bases with no gene match: 6.